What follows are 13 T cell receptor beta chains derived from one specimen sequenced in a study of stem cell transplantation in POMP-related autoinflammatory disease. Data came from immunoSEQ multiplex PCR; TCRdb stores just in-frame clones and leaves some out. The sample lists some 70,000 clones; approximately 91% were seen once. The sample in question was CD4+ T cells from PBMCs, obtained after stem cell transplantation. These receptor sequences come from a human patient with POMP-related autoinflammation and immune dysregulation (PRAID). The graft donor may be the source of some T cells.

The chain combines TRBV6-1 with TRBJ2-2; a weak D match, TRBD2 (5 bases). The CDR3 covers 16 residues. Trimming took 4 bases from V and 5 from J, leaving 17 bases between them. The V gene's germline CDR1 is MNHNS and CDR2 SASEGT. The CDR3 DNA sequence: TGTGCCAGCAGTGTCGCTTCACGGGGTGGTACCGGGGAGCTGTTTTTT. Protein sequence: CASSVASRGGTGELFF.

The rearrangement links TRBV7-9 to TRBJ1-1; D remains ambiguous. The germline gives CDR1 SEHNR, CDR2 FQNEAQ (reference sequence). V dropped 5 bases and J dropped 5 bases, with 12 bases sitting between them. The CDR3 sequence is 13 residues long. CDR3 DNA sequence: TGTGCCAGCAGCGCAATCTGGGGTACTGAAGCTTTCTTT. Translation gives CASSAIWGTEAFF. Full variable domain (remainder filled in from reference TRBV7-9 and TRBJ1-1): DTGVSQNPRHKITKRGQNVTFRCDPISEHNRLYWYRQTLGQGPEFLTYFQNEAQLEKSRLLSDRFSAERPKGSFSTLEIQRTEQGDSAMYLCASSAIWGTEAFFGQGTRLTVV.

The CDR3 is CASRDRGAPLAKNIQYF. In DNA form, the CDR3 reads TGTGCCAGTCGGGACAGGGGCGCCCCACTGGCCAAAAACATTCAGTACTTC. This chain uses TRBV19 with TRBJ2-4; 10 nucleotides align to TRBD1. CDR3 length equals 17 residues. The germline V gene encodes CDR1 LNHDA and CDR2 SQIVND (reference sequence). The V segment lost 8 bases and the J segment 1 base; nucleotides outside the gene matches: 11.

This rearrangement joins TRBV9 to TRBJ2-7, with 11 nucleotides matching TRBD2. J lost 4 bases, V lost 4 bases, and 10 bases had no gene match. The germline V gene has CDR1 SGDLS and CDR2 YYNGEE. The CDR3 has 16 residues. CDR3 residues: CASSSKKLAGVYEQYF. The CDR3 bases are TGTGCCAGCAGCTCTAAAAAACTAGCGGGAGTGTACGAGCAGTACTTC.

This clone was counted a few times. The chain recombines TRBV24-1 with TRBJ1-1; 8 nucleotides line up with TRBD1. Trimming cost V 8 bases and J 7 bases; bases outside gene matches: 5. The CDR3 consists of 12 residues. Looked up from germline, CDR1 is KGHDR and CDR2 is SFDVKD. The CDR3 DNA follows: TGTGCCACCAAGGGACAGGCCTGTGAAGCTTTCTTT. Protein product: CATKGQACEAFF.

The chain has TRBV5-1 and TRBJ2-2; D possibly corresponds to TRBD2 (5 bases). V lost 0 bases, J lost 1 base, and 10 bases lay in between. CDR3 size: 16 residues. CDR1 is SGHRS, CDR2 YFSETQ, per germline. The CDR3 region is CASSLEAGLNTGELFF. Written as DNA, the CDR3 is TGCGCCAGCAGCTTGGAGGCAGGACTGAACACCGGGGAGCTGTTTTTT.

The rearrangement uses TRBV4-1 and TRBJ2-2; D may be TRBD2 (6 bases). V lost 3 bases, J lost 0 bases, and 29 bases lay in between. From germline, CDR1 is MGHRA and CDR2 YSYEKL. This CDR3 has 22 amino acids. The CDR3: CASSHQPLNRAGRTANTGELFF. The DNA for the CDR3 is TGCGCCAGCAGCCACCAACCGCTGAATAGGGCGGGGAGGACCGCGAACACCGGGGAGCTGTTTTTT.

CDR3 in amino acids: CASSISLSNTGELFF. CDR3 nucleotides: TGTGCCAGTAGTATATCGCTATCTAATACCGGGGAGCTGTTTTTT. The chain uses TRBV19 and TRBJ2-2; D gene uncertain. The CDR3 consists of 15 residues. The germline V gene has CDR1 LNHDA and CDR2 SQIVND (reference sequence). V dropped 2 bases and J dropped 5 bases, with 12 bases sitting between them.

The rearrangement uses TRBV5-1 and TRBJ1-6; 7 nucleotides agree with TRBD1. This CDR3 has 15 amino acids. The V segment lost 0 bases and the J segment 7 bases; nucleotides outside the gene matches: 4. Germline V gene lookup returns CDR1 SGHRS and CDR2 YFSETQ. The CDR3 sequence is CASSLGQGLNSPLHF. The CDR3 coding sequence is TGCGCCAGCAGCTTGGGACAGGGACTGAATTCACCCCTCCACTTT. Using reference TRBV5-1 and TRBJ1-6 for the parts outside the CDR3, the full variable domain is KAGVTQTPRYLIKTRGQQVTLSCSPISGHRSVSWYQQTPGQGLQFLFEYFSETQRNKGNFPGRFSGRQFSNSRSEMNVSTLELGDSALYLCASSLGQGLNSPLHFGNGTRLTVT.

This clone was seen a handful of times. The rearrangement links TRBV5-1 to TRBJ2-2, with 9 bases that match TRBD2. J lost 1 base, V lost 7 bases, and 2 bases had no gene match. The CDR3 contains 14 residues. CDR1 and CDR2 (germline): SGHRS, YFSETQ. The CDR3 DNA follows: TGCGCCAGCCGACTAGCGGTGAACACCGGGGAGCTGTTTTTT. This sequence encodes CASRLAVNTGELFF.

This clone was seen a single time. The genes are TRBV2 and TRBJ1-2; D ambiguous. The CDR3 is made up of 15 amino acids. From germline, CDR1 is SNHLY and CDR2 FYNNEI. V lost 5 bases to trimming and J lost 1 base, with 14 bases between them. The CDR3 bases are TGTGCCAGCAGTCCCGTGGTGGGAGGTAACTATGGCTACACCTTC. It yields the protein CASSPVVGGNYGYTF.

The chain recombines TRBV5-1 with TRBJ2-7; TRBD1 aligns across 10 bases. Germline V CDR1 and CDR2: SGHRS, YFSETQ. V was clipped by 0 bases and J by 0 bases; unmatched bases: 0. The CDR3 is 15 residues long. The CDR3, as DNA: TGCGCCAGCAGCTTGGGGGACAGGGGCTCCTACGAGCAGTACGTC. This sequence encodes CASSLGDRGSYEQYV.

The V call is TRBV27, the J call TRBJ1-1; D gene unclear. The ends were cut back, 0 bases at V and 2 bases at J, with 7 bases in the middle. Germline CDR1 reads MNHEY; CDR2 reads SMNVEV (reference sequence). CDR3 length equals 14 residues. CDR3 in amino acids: CASSLSMVNTEAFF. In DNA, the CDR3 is TGTGCCAGCAGTTTATCTATGGTAAACACTGAAGCTTTCTTT.